This T cell receptor beta chain emerged from a study of graft-versus-host responses after intestinal transplantation. The wider study: Transplant recipients had multivisceral, liver-intestinal, or isolated intestinal grafts. Recipients uniformly received anti-thymocyte globulin induction, followed by tacrolimus and steroids for roughly three years. Study results and limitations: Analysis identified GvH clones in recipient marrow, with some appearing first in ileum or blood. Early post-transplant declines in HvG were associated with peak levels of circulating GvH clones.

The CDR3 runs to 16 residues. CDR1 SGHAT and CDR2 FQNNGV come from the germline V gene. Trimming took 4 bases from V and 10 from J; bases not matched to a gene: 16. About this clone: Its cognate antigen is unknown.

The repertoire was sequenced with immunoSEQ multiplex PCR; TCRdb's copy has only in-frame clones and lacks some. The sample lists 50,000 or so clones, roughly 93% occurring once. The chain joins TRBV11-2 to TRBJ2-3; 8 positions agree with TRBD2. This clonotype was sampled from a human patient who received an intestinal transplant, so some T cells may come from the graft donor. The sample in question was PBMCs, obtained around 820 days after a first intestinal transplant, on the day of a second. The CDR3 nucleotides are TGTGCCAGCAGCTCCCCGACCGGGACTAGGGATCAGGCGCAGTATTTT. This codes for CASSSPTGTRDQAQYF.